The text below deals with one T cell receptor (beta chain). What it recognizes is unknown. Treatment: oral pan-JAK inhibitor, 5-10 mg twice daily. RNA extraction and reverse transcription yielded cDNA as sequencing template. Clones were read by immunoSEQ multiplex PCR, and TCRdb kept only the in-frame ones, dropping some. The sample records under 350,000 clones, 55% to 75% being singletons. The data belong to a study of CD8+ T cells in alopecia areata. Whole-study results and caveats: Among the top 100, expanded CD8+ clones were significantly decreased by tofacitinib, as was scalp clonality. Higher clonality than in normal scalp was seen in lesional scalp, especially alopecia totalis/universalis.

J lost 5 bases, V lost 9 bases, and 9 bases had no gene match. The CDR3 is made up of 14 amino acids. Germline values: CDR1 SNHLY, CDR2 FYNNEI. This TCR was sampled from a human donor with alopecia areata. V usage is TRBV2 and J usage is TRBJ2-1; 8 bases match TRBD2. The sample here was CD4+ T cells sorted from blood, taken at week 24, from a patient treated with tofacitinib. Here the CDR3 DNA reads TGTGCCAGTTCGCGGGGGGTTAGAGACAATGAGCAGTTCTTC. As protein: CASSRGVRDNEQFF.